The entry below gives a single T cell receptor (beta chain) sequence along with its context. This record comes from a study of control samples from healthy donors and cancer patients. Profiled with immunoSEQ multiplex PCR; TCRdb holds only in-frame clones, not every one. The sample holds 150,000 to 200,000 clones; 80% to 95% are singletons and the top ten take more than 1.1%. This CDR3 spans 16 amino acids. The V gene end was trimmed by 4 bases and the J gene end by 2 bases; junction bases not matched to a gene: 11. Germline values: CDR1 SGHKS, CDR2 YYEKEE (reference sequence). This chain connects TRBV5-5 to TRBJ2-5, with 7 bases identical to TRBD1. This clonotype originated in a man between 18 and 29 years old in good health. The sequenced sample consisted of blood. CDR3 DNA: TGTGCCAGCAGCCCCAGTCTAAAGGGACAGCAAGAGACCCAGTACTTC. Translated: CASSPSLKGQQETQYF.